This T cell receptor beta chain was obtained from a study of T cell repertoires in cytomegalovirus infection. Study overall: As its CMV epitopes, the study selected recently identified HLA-C-restricted and well-studied HLA-B-restricted targets.

To note about this clonotype: The antigen remains unidentified.

TCRdb reprocessed the reads with MiXCR, giving one entry per CDR3 protein. The profile shows 450,000 to 600,000 distinct CDR3 sequences, around a third of them singletons. There are 15 residues in the CDR3. CDR1 MDHEN and CDR2 SYDVKM come from the germline V gene. The ends were cut back, 2 bases at V and 7 bases at J, with 15 bases in the middle. The material sequenced was cultured PBMCs, taken from culture after CMV antigen stimulation. The TCR originated in a human donor in good health (CMV status not recorded). Some clones in this sample may be carry-over from other donors' samples. The V call is TRBV28, the J call TRBJ2-1; D assignment may be TRBD1 or TRBD2 (5 bases each). The CDR3 loop reads CASSLGSLGANEQFF. The CDR3 coding sequence is TGTGCCAGCAGTTTAGGGAGCCTCGGGGCAAATGAGCAGTTCTTC.